One and the same sample provided the 9 T cell receptor beta chains below, sequenced in a study of blood T cell repertoires in COVID-19. TCRdb keeps only in-frame clones here, not all; method: immunoSEQ multiplex PCR. The sample has under 250,000 clones, 75% to 85% seen once. Source material: peripheral blood. The source of these receptors is a human donor in a cohort sampled during active COVID-19.

The chain employs TRBV19 and TRBJ2-2, with D perhaps matching TRBD2 (6 bases). Germline CDR1 LNHDA, CDR2 SQIVND (reference sequence). This CDR3 comprises 15 residues. Trimming removed 3 bases from V and 5 bases from J, with 13 bases in between. The CDR3 DNA reads TGTGCCAGTAGTATTTGGGGAGGTCGGACCGGGGAGCTGTTTTTT. Its translation: CASSIWGGRTGELFF.

The chain carries TRBV7-9 and TRBJ2-5, with TRBD1 as a possible D gene (7 bases). This CDR3 region has 15 residues. Trimming stripped 4 bases from V and 5 bases from J, with 17 bases between. Germline V gene data show CDR1 as SEHNR and CDR2 as FQNEAQ (reference sequence). CDR3 residues: CASSSGDRDSETQYF. The DNA for the CDR3 is TGTGCCAGCAGCTCCGGAGACAGGGACTCGGAGACCCAGTACTTC. Together with reference TRBV7-9 and TRBJ2-5, the CDR3 gives the full variable domain: DTGVSQNPRHKITKRGQNVTFRCDPISEHNRLYWYRQTLGQGPEFLTYFQNEAQLEKSRLLSDRFSAERPKGSFSTLEIQRTEQGDSAMYLCASSSGDRDSETQYFGPGTRLLVL.

CDR3 loop: CASSISGSRFGEGEQYF. DNA for the CDR3: TGTGCCAGCAGTATTAGCGGGAGCAGATTTGGAGAGGGCGAGCAGTACTTC. The rearrangement links TRBV9 to TRBJ2-7; 9 nucleotides match TRBD2. Germline CDR1 SGDLS, CDR2 YYNGEE. The CDR3 runs 17 residues. The V segment lost 5 bases and the J segment 6 bases; nucleotides outside the gene matches: 18. The full variable domain, in which reference TRBV9 and TRBJ2-7 provide the parts outside the CDR3, is DSGVTQTPKHLITATGQRVTLRCSPRSGDLSVYWYQQSLDQGLQFLIQYYNGEERAKGNILERFSAQQFPDLHSELNLSSLELGDSALYFCASSISGSRFGEGEQYFGPGTRLTVT.

This chain links TRBV20-1 with TRBJ1-5; TRBD1 matches 9 bases. CDR3 length equals 14 residues. The germline V gene has CDR1 DFQATT and CDR2 SNEGSKA (reference sequence). Losses at the gene ends were 3 bases for V and 6 bases for J; bases not matched to a gene: 6. The CDR3 DNA is TGCAGTGCTAGTTCGGGACAGGGAGGTCAGCCCCAGCATTTT. This encodes CSASSGQGGQPQHF.

The chain links TRBV11-3 to TRBJ2-5; D remains unclear. The CDR3 is made up of 13 amino acids. Looked up from germline, CDR1 is SGHNT and CDR2 is YENEEA. Deletions cut 1 base from V and 3 bases from J, with 6 bases between. CDR3 bases: TGTGCCAGCAGCTTAGTCACTGAAGAGACCCAGTACTTC. This translates into CASSLVTEETQYF. Variable domain in full (rest from reference TRBV11-3 and TRBJ2-5): EAGVVQSPRYKIIEKKQPVAFWCNPISGHNTLYWYLQNLGQGPELLIRYENEEAVDDSQLPKDRFSAERLKGVDSTLKIQPAELGDSAVYLCASSLVTEETQYFGPGTRLLVL.

This clone has only one observation. The chain couples TRBV7-6 to TRBJ2-2; 12 bases are a match to TRBD2. The trim removed 5 bases at V and 3 bases at J, leaving 4 bases unmatched. This CDR3 region has 16 residues. In germline, CDR1 is SGHVS, CDR2 FNYEAQ. CDR3 region: CASSQRLAGDTGELFF. The CDR3 DNA sequence: TGTGCCAGCAGCCAAAGACTAGCGGGGGACACCGGGGAGCTGTTTTTT.

The chain uses TRBV27 and TRBJ2-6; 7 nucleotides match TRBD1. Looked up from germline, CDR1 is MNHEY and CDR2 is SMNVEV (reference sequence). V lost 2 bases and J lost 0; bases outside the gene matches: 7. The CDR3 consists of 18 residues. The CDR3 coding sequence is TGTGCCAGCAGTTTAAGGGGGACAGCCAACTCTGGGGCCAACGTCCTGACTTTC. It encodes CASSLRGTANSGANVLTF. Full variable domain (outside the CDR3, taken from reference TRBV27 and TRBJ2-6): EAQVTQNPRYLITVTGKKLTVTCSQNMNHEYMSWYRQDPGLGLRQIYYSMNVEVTDKGDVPEGYKVSRKEKRNFPLILESPSPNQTSLYFCASSLRGTANSGANVLTFGAGSRLTVL.

This clone showed up just once. The chain links TRBV29-1 to TRBJ1-1; 7 positions agree with TRBD1. CDR1 SQVTM and CDR2 ANQGSEA come from the germline V gene. The CDR3 runs to 15 residues. V lost 4 bases, J lost 4 bases, and 12 bases stayed unmatched. The CDR3 DNA sequence: TGCAGCGTTGGAGGGGGCTGGTCCCTGACCACTGAAGCTTTCTTT. The encoded protein is CSVGGGWSLTTEAFF.

This clone appeared many times. V gene TRBV19 combines with J gene TRBJ2-3; tentative D call: TRBD1 (5 bases). Germline V lookup: CDR1 LNHDA, CDR2 SQIVND (reference sequence). The CDR3 spans 16 residues. V lost 3 bases and J 0 bases, leaving 13 bases between the germline ends. CDR3 loop: CASSMTRQGSTDTQYF. In DNA form, the CDR3 reads TGTGCCAGTAGTATGACCCGCCAGGGAAGCACAGATACGCAGTATTTT.